Shown below are 9 T cell receptor beta chains from a single sample sequenced in a study of CD8 T cells in ankylosing spondylitis (TCRdb year 2017). The library came from 5' RACE. Sequencing used an Illumina HiSeq 2500. TCRdb reprocessing: public reads trimmed at Q25 with fastp, clones called with MiXCR, in-frame beta chains kept. Each CDR3 protein gets just one entry, which takes the most common genes and DNA from the rows behind it. The sample table contains approximately 42,000 distinct CDR3 sequences; only one count was recorded for 11% of them. The leading ten clones occupy about 1.4% of the sample. Sequencing was carried out using blood, either unsorted or a sorted T cell fraction (not recorded which). The receptors were gathered from a male donor with ankylosing spondylitis or in good health (not recorded which).

In regard to this clonotype: A much larger clonotype is one base distant, so this may be a read error. The V call is TRBV5-1, the J call TRBJ1-5; D remains unclear. The CDR3 extends over 13 amino acids. Germline lookup yields CDR1 SGHRS and CDR2 YFSETQ. The CDR3 region is CASSLSQNQPRHF. For the CDR3, the DNA is TGCGCCAGCAGCTTGTCGCAGAATCAGCCCCGGCATTTT.

The chain recombines TRBV29-1 with TRBJ2-4; TRBD1 matches 8 bases. The CDR3 spans 13 residues. Germline-derived CDR1 and CDR2 are SQVTM and ANQGSEA. The J segment lost 7 bases and the V segment lost 7 bases, leaving 9 bases of the junction unmatched. CDR3 amino acids: CSAFRTGWNIQYF. CDR3 nucleotides: TGCAGCGCCTTTAGGACAGGGTGGAACATTCAGTACTTC. Variable domain in full (rest from reference TRBV29-1 and TRBJ2-4): SAVISQKPSRDICQRGTSLTIQCQVDSQVTMMFWYRQQPGQSLTLIATANQGSEATYESGFVIDKFPISRPNLTFSTLTVSNMSPEDSSIYLCSAFRTGWNIQYFGAGTRLSVL.

The chain employs TRBV29-1 and TRBJ2-1; unclear D gene. The ends were cut back, 1 base at V and 5 bases at J, with 6 bases in the middle. Germline loops: CDR1 SQVTM, CDR2 ANQGSEA. The CDR3 has 12 amino acids. The CDR3, as DNA: TGCAGCGTTGAAGGGAGTGACAATGAGCAGTTCTTC. It is translated as CSVEGSDNEQFF.

The V and J genes are TRBV12-3 or TRBV12-4 and TRBJ2-5; 8 bases line up with TRBD1. After removal of 5 bases from V and 2 bases from J, the junction contained 10 bases not matched to a gene. This CDR3 contains 16 residues. The CDR3 loop is CASSPPGTGGQETQYF. CDR3 nucleotide sequence: TGTGCCAGCAGTCCGCCCGGGACAGGAGGGCAAGAGACCCAGTACTTC.

As concerns this clonotype: A much larger clone is a single base away; this may be a read error. The gene calls are TRBV6-1 and TRBJ1-2; 8 nucleotides match TRBD1. In germline, CDR1 is MNHNS, CDR2 SASEGT. There are 14 residues in the CDR3. The V gene end was trimmed by 8 bases and the J gene end by 10 bases; junction bases not matched to a gene: 15. The CDR3 nucleotides read TGTGCCAGCCAGCCCGCACAGGGGGAGCGTGCCTACACCTTC. Protein sequence: CASQPAQGERAYTF.

This clonotype was recorded a few times. The chain employs TRBV20-1 and TRBJ2-1; D ambiguous. Per the germline V gene, CDR1 is DFQATT and CDR2 is SNEGSKA (reference sequence). The length of the CDR3 is 15 residues. Trimming shortened V by 6 bases and J by 0 bases, and 15 bases separated the two germline ends. The CDR3 bases are TGCAGTGCCTACCGAGACCATCACTCCTACAATGAGCAGTTCTTC. This translates into CSAYRDHHSYNEQFF.

V is TRBV20-1 and J is TRBJ2-7; unclear D gene. The V gene lost 5 bases and the J gene lost 2 bases, with 10 bases spanning the gap. Looked up from germline, CDR1 is DFQATT and CDR2 is SNEGSKA (reference sequence). The CDR3 consists of 12 residues. The CDR3: CSAARPAYEQYF. CDR3 nucleotides: TGCAGTGCTGCACGACCAGCCTACGAGCAGTACTTC.

This clonotype was recorded at least ten times. This sequence joins TRBV12-3 or TRBV12-4 and TRBJ2-2; no definite D call. Trimming shortened V by 7 bases and J by 3 bases, and 12 bases separated the two germline ends. The CDR3 has 14 amino acids. The CDR3 sequence is CASTSIPHTGELFF. DNA for the CDR3: TGTGCCAGCACCTCAATCCCCCACACCGGGGAGCTGTTTTTT.

This clonotype was counted only a few times. This chain connects TRBV6-1 to TRBJ2-7; D uncertain. Germline CDR1 reads MNHNS; CDR2 reads SASEGT. The CDR3 sequence is 13 residues long. V was trimmed by 5 bases and J by 2 bases, leaving 10 bases between them. The CDR3 DNA reads TGTGCCAGCAGTCGACTGGCCCCCTACGAGCAGTACTTC. Protein sequence: CASSRLAPYEQYF.